These T cell receptor beta chains were read from a single sample in a study of blood T cell repertoires in COVID-19. Method: immunoSEQ multiplex PCR; TCRdb's copy keeps in-frame clones and lacks some. The sample lists about 74,000 clones, almost 90% occurring once. Sequenced material: peripheral blood. The receptors derive from an elderly woman with acute or convalescent COVID-19. Each CDR3 is given with its conserved first and last residue. The order of the fields is V gene, J gene, clone size, D gene, CDR3 length, CDR3 DNA, CDR3 protein. A D gene is named only where the DNA matches it firmly. Size tells how often a clone was seen (once, few, many) or the class of an expanded clone, and some rows leave it out.

V gene: TRBV7-9; J gene: TRBJ1-1; clone size: .; D gene: .; CDR3 length: 13; CDR3 DNA: TGTGCCAGCAGCTTACATTCAGGGATTGAAGCTTTCTTT; CDR3 protein: CASSLHSGIEAFF
V gene: TRBV3-1/TRBV3-2; J gene: TRBJ2-6; clone size: .; D gene: .; CDR3 length: 17; CDR3 DNA: TGTGCCAGCAGCCAAGTGACAGCTAGCTCTGGGGCCAACGTCCTGACTTTC; CDR3 protein: CASSQVTASSGANVLTF
V gene: TRBV2; J gene: TRBJ1-6; clone size: .; D gene: TRBD1; CDR3 length: 13; CDR3 DNA: TGTGCCAGCAGCCGCGGACAGGGTAGTTCCCTCCACTTT; CDR3 protein: CASSRGQGSSLHF
V gene: TRBV19; J gene: TRBJ1-5; clone size: once; D gene: .; CDR3 length: 14; CDR3 DNA: TGTGCCAGTAGGCGAGAGGTTTTGGATCAGCCCCAGCATTTT; CDR3 protein: CASRREVLDQPQHF
V gene: TRBV29-1; J gene: TRBJ2-5; clone size: .; D gene: .; CDR3 length: 12; CDR3 DNA: TGCAGCGTTGAATCGGGGGAGGAGACCCAGTACTTC; CDR3 protein: CSVESGEETQYF
V gene: TRBV7-8; J gene: TRBJ2-7; clone size: .; D gene: .; CDR3 length: 16; CDR3 DNA: TGTGCCAGCAGCTTAGCGCTGACAGGCCAGGGCTCCGAGCAGTACTTC; CDR3 protein: CASSLALTGQGSEQYF
V gene: TRBV27; J gene: TRBJ1-2; clone size: once; D gene: TRBD1; CDR3 length: 15; CDR3 DNA: TGTGCCAGCAGTTTAGCCGGGACAGTGTTCTATGGCTACACCTTC; CDR3 protein: CASSLAGTVFYGYTF
V gene: TRBV7-2; J gene: TRBJ1-3; clone size: .; D gene: .; CDR3 length: 14; CDR3 DNA: TGTGCCAGCAGCTTAGATCCATCTGGAAACACCATATATTTT; CDR3 protein: CASSLDPSGNTIYF
V gene: TRBV30; J gene: TRBJ1-6; clone size: .; D gene: .; CDR3 length: 13; CDR3 DNA: TGTGCCTGGAGTGAGAACAGGGATTCACCCCTCCACTTT; CDR3 protein: CAWSENRDSPLHF
V gene: TRBV3-1/TRBV3-2; J gene: TRBJ1-2; clone size: once; D gene: .; CDR3 length: 15; CDR3 DNA: TGTGCCAGCAGCCAAGGCCTGGGAAGGGAGTATGGCTACACCTTC; CDR3 protein: CASSQGLGREYGYTF
V gene: TRBV4-3; J gene: TRBJ2-5; clone size: .; D gene: TRBD2; CDR3 length: 19; CDR3 DNA: TGCGCCAGCAGCCACGCATTCGGGGGACTAGCGGGGCTGGCGGAGACCCAGTACTTC; CDR3 protein: CASSHAFGGLAGLAETQYF
V gene: TRBV4-3; J gene: TRBJ2-7; clone size: .; D gene: .; CDR3 length: 14; CDR3 DNA: TGCGCCAGCAGCCAAGATGGACAGTCGGGGGAGCAGTACTTC; CDR3 protein: CASSQDGQSGEQYF
V gene: TRBV28; J gene: TRBJ2-1; clone size: .; D gene: TRBD2; CDR3 length: 18; CDR3 DNA: TGTGCCAGCAGTTCTCGTCAACTTACTAGCGGCTCCTACAATGAGCAGTTCTTC; CDR3 protein: CASSSRQLTSGSYNEQFF
V gene: TRBV5-4; J gene: TRBJ1-2; clone size: .; D gene: .; CDR3 length: 14; CDR3 DNA: TGTGCCAGCAGCTTGGACAGGCTAATCGGTGGCTACACCTTC; CDR3 protein: CASSLDRLIGGYTF
V gene: TRBV18; J gene: TRBJ1-5; clone size: .; D gene: TRBD1; CDR3 length: 18; CDR3 DNA: TGTGCCAGCTCACAAACCGGGACAGGGGGCGCGAAATATCAGCCCCAGCATTTT; CDR3 protein: CASSQTGTGGAKYQPQHF
V gene: TRBV5-4; J gene: TRBJ1-1; clone size: .; D gene: .; CDR3 length: 16; CDR3 DNA: TGTGCCAGCACCGGGGGAGGGCGTGGAGTAAGGACTGAAGCTTTCTTT; CDR3 protein: CASTGGGRGVRTEAFF
V gene: TRBV21-1; J gene: TRBJ2-3; clone size: .; D gene: .; CDR3 length: 16; CDR3 DNA: TGTGCCAGCAGCACTTCTAGCGGGAGGTTCACAGATACGCAGTATTTT; CDR3 protein: CASSTSSGRFTDTQYF
V gene: TRBV2; J gene: TRBJ1-2; clone size: few; D gene: TRBD1; CDR3 length: 15; CDR3 DNA: TGTGCCAGCAGTTTGGGACAGGAGGGTTCTGGTGGCTACACCTTC; CDR3 protein: CASSLGQEGSGGYTF
V gene: TRBV5-1; J gene: TRBJ2-1; clone size: .; D gene: TRBD2; CDR3 length: 15; CDR3 DNA: TGCGCCAGCAGCTTTCGGACTAGGGACTACAATGAGCAGTTCTTC; CDR3 protein: CASSFRTRDYNEQFF
V gene: TRBV6-2/TRBV6-3; J gene: TRBJ1-5; clone size: .; D gene: .; CDR3 length: 16; CDR3 DNA: TGTGCCAGCAGTTACTCGAGTGCAGGGGTAAGACAGCCCCAGCATTTT; CDR3 protein: CASSYSSAGVRQPQHF
V gene: TRBV24-1; J gene: TRBJ2-1; clone size: few; D gene: .; CDR3 length: 13; CDR3 DNA: TGTGCCACCAGTGATTTTACTACCCCCCAGCAGTTCTTC; CDR3 protein: CATSDFTTPQQFF
V gene: TRBV29-1; J gene: TRBJ2-1; clone size: .; D gene: .; CDR3 length: 12; CDR3 DNA: TGCAGCGTTGAGGAGAAGTACAATGAGCAGTTCTTC; CDR3 protein: CSVEEKYNEQFF
V gene: TRBV6-2/TRBV6-3; J gene: TRBJ1-5; clone size: .; D gene: .; CDR3 length: 14; CDR3 DNA: TGTGCCAGCAGTTACGTCCCAAACAGGCAGCCCCAGCATTTT; CDR3 protein: CASSYVPNRQPQHF
V gene: TRBV29-1; J gene: TRBJ1-5; clone size: .; D gene: TRBD1; CDR3 length: 13; CDR3 DNA: TGCAGCGTACGACAGGGGAAGGATCAGCCCCAGCATTTT; CDR3 protein: CSVRQGKDQPQHF
V gene: TRBV15; J gene: TRBJ2-5; clone size: .; D gene: TRBD1; CDR3 length: 16; CDR3 DNA: TGTGCCACCAGCAGGGGAATAGACAGGGGGCAAGAGACCCAGTACTTC; CDR3 protein: CATSRGIDRGQETQYF
V gene: TRBV13; J gene: TRBJ2-7; clone size: .; D gene: TRBD2; CDR3 length: 18; CDR3 DNA: TGTGCCAGCAGCATATCCCTTAGGACTAGCGGGACCGGCTACGAGCAGTACTTC; CDR3 protein: CASSISLRTSGTGYEQYF
V gene: TRBV19; J gene: TRBJ2-5; clone size: .; D gene: .; CDR3 length: 15; CDR3 DNA: TGTGCCAGTAGTATCGTTTGGGGCAGGGGAGAGACCCAGTACTTC; CDR3 protein: CASSIVWGRGETQYF
V gene: TRBV7-6; J gene: TRBJ2-3; clone size: .; D gene: .; CDR3 length: 15; CDR3 DNA: TGTGCCAGCAGTCTACAGCCTTCTAGCACAGATACGCAGTATTTT; CDR3 protein: CASSLQPSSTDTQYF
V gene: TRBV14; J gene: TRBJ1-1; clone size: .; D gene: TRBD1; CDR3 length: 13; CDR3 DNA: TGTGCCAGCAGCCGCTCGAGCCAGGGGGCATCTTTCTTT; CDR3 protein: CASSRSSQGASFF
V gene: TRBV30; J gene: TRBJ2-7; clone size: .; D gene: TRBD1; CDR3 length: 13; CDR3 DNA: TGTGCCTGGAGTGGACAGGGTGCGCACGAGCAGTACTTC; CDR3 protein: CAWSGQGAHEQYF
V gene: TRBV25-1; J gene: TRBJ2-3; clone size: .; D gene: .; CDR3 length: 14; CDR3 DNA: TGTGCCAGCAGTGAATTCAGGGGAACCGATACGCAGTATTTT; CDR3 protein: CASSEFRGTDTQYF
V gene: TRBV6-2/TRBV6-3; J gene: TRBJ2-5; clone size: .; D gene: TRBD1; CDR3 length: 16; CDR3 DNA: TGTGCCAGCAGTCCCCTTAGGACAGGGGGCCAAGAGACCCAGTACTTC; CDR3 protein: CASSPLRTGGQETQYF
V gene: TRBV6-6; J gene: TRBJ2-7; clone size: .; D gene: .; CDR3 length: 14; CDR3 DNA: TGTGCCAGCCAAGACGGAGCGTTCTCCTACGAGCAGTACTTC; CDR3 protein: CASQDGAFSYEQYF
V gene: TRBV19; J gene: TRBJ1-2; clone size: .; D gene: TRBD1; CDR3 length: 13; CDR3 DNA: TGTGCCAGTAGTATCTTAACAGGGGGCGGCTACACCTTC; CDR3 protein: CASSILTGGGYTF
V gene: TRBV9; J gene: TRBJ2-3; clone size: .; D gene: .; CDR3 length: 17; CDR3 DNA: TGTGCCAGCAGCGTAGGGGGGCTACCTACTAGCACAGATACGCAGTATTTT; CDR3 protein: CASSVGGLPTSTDTQYF
V gene: TRBV5-1; J gene: TRBJ2-2; clone size: .; D gene: TRBD2; CDR3 length: 14; CDR3 DNA: TGCGCCAGCAGCTTGTTCGGGGGGTCCGGGGAGCTGTTTTTT; CDR3 protein: CASSLFGGSGELFF
V gene: TRBV5-1; J gene: TRBJ1-1; clone size: .; D gene: .; CDR3 length: 13; CDR3 DNA: TGCGCCAGCAGCCCCCTAGGCAACACTGAAGCTTTCTTT; CDR3 protein: CASSPLGNTEAFF
V gene: TRBV18; J gene: TRBJ2-5; clone size: .; D gene: .; CDR3 length: 13; CDR3 DNA: TGTGCCAGCTCACCAGAGCTTCTAGAGACCCAGTACTTC; CDR3 protein: CASSPELLETQYF
V gene: TRBV4-2; J gene: TRBJ1-2; clone size: .; D gene: TRBD1; CDR3 length: 16; CDR3 DNA: TGTGCCAGCAGCCCCGGAGGAGGACAGGGGATCTATGGCTACACCTTC; CDR3 protein: CASSPGGGQGIYGYTF
V gene: TRBV19; J gene: TRBJ1-1; clone size: .; D gene: TRBD1; CDR3 length: 16; CDR3 DNA: TGTGCCAGTAGTATCCGCGGGACAGGGAGGAACACTGAAGCTTTCTTT; CDR3 protein: CASSIRGTGRNTEAFF
V gene: TRBV18; J gene: TRBJ2-5; clone size: once; D gene: TRBD2; CDR3 length: 16; CDR3 DNA: TGTGCCAGCTCACCCGGGGCTAGCGGGAGTGGCGAGACCCAGTACTTC; CDR3 protein: CASSPGASGSGETQYF
V gene: TRBV21-1; J gene: TRBJ2-2; clone size: once; D gene: .; CDR3 length: 17; CDR3 DNA: TGTGCCAGCAGCAAATTGAGGGTCGGCGGTGGGCCCGGGGAGCTGTTTTTT; CDR3 protein: CASSKLRVGGGPGELFF
V gene: TRBV18; J gene: TRBJ2-3; clone size: .; D gene: TRBD1; CDR3 length: 17; CDR3 DNA: TGTGCCACTGCCACAGGGGGCTCTTCGGTAAGCACAGATACGCAGTATTTT; CDR3 protein: CATATGGSSVSTDTQYF
V gene: TRBV19; J gene: TRBJ2-5; clone size: .; D gene: TRBD1; CDR3 length: 15; CDR3 DNA: TGTGCCAGTAGTATAACGAGGACAGGGGGGGAGACCCAGTACTTC; CDR3 protein: CASSITRTGGETQYF
V gene: TRBV10-2; J gene: TRBJ2-2; clone size: .; D gene: TRBD1; CDR3 length: 14; CDR3 DNA: TGCGCCAGCACGGGGACAGGGAACACCGGGGAGCTGTTTTTT; CDR3 protein: CASTGTGNTGELFF
V gene: TRBV2; J gene: TRBJ2-3; clone size: .; D gene: .; CDR3 length: 16; CDR3 DNA: TGTGCCAGCAGTCCTCCCCTAGGACTCGGCACAGATACGCAGTATTTT; CDR3 protein: CASSPPLGLGTDTQYF
V gene: TRBV18; J gene: TRBJ1-4; clone size: .; D gene: TRBD1; CDR3 length: 13; CDR3 DNA: TGTGCCAGCTCACCCGACAGGGGCGAAAAACTGTTTTTT; CDR3 protein: CASSPDRGEKLFF
V gene: TRBV19; J gene: TRBJ2-7; clone size: .; D gene: .; CDR3 length: 13; CDR3 DNA: TGTGCCAGTAGTGCCGGGGTCTCCTACGAGCAGTACTTC; CDR3 protein: CASSAGVSYEQYF
V gene: TRBV5-1; J gene: TRBJ1-5; clone size: .; D gene: .; CDR3 length: 13; CDR3 DNA: TGCGCCAGCAGCTTAGACAGTAATCAGCCCCAGCATTTT; CDR3 protein: CASSLDSNQPQHF
V gene: TRBV3-1/TRBV3-2; J gene: TRBJ2-7; clone size: .; D gene: TRBD1; CDR3 length: 16; CDR3 DNA: TGTGCCAGCAGCCAAACACGACAGGGGATCCCTCGGGAGCAGTACTTC; CDR3 protein: CASSQTRQGIPREQYF
V gene: TRBV27; J gene: TRBJ1-5; clone size: .; D gene: .; CDR3 length: 13; CDR3 DNA: TGTGCCAGCAGAGGCAGGGAAGGTCAGCCCCAGCATTTT; CDR3 protein: CASRGREGQPQHF
V gene: TRBV6-1; J gene: TRBJ2-4; clone size: .; D gene: .; CDR3 length: 15; CDR3 DNA: TGTGCCAGCAGGGAAGGAGGAGTAGCCAAAAACATTCAGTACTTC; CDR3 protein: CASREGGVAKNIQYF
V gene: TRBV30; J gene: TRBJ1-3; clone size: .; D gene: TRBD1; CDR3 length: 15; CDR3 DNA: TGTGCCTGGAGTCATTCGACAGGGACTGGAAACACCATATATTTT; CDR3 protein: CAWSHSTGTGNTIYF
V gene: TRBV4-1; J gene: TRBJ2-2; clone size: few; D gene: .; CDR3 length: 13; CDR3 DNA: TGCGCCAGCAGCCTTCCAGGGGCCGGGGAGCTGTTTTTT; CDR3 protein: CASSLPGAGELFF